This note documents a single TCR beta chain sequence. TCRdb's table, derived via immunoSEQ multiplex PCR, lists solely in-frame clones and lacks some. The table records under 85,000 clones, 97% of them present only once. This entry belongs to a study of technical replicates of blood from several donors. Germline loops: CDR1 MNHNY, CDR2 SVGAGI (reference sequence). The length of the CDR3 is 13 residues. V lost 5 bases and J 2 bases, leaving 10 bases between the germline ends. Source material: T cells isolated from PBMCs. The V gene is TRBV6-6, the J gene TRBJ2-7, with D perhaps matching TRBD1 (5 bases). The TCR sequence derives from a human donor in good health. The CDR3 here is CASSTPTAYEQYF. The DNA of the CDR3 is TGTGCCAGCAGTACACCGACAGCCTACGAGCAGTACTTC.